This entry is about one T cell receptor beta chain. The data were obtained in a study of blood T cell repertoires in COVID-19. Across the whole study: Samples of COVID-19 (acute and convalescent) were obtained from the United States, Italy and Spain. Sources were T cells, B-cell-depleted T cells, or PBMCs; the material itself was cDNA or gDNA.

The CDR3 has 12 residues. V was trimmed by 8 bases and J by 5 bases, leaving 13 bases between them. The germline CDR1 and CDR2 sequences are MNHEY and SVGAGI. How the authors handled the data: Counts of nucleated cells, estimated from reference gene primer amplification, were obtained. TCRdb's copy holds only in-frame clones and misses some; the assay was immunoSEQ multiplex PCR. That table furnishes V, J and clone size, whereas the DNA furnished D and trimming. The sample lists approximately 66,000 clones, 75% to 90% occurring once. The chain couples TRBV6-5 to TRBJ2-7; tentatively, D is TRBD2 (6 bases). This clonotype was sampled from a human donor with active COVID-19. The donor label of this sample is uncertain. Sequenced material: peripheral blood. CDR3 protein: CASSPGVHEQYF. CDR3 sequence (DNA): TGTGCCAGCTCCCCGGGGGTCCACGAGCAGTACTTC.